Listed here are 23 T cell receptor beta chains from one sample, sequenced in a study of breast tumors, draining lymph nodes, adjacent tissues. In TCRdb, the multiplex PCR reads were re-called with MiXCR into one record per CDR3 protein. Counted here are approximately 250,000 distinct CDR3 sequences, around 35% occurring once; the ten biggest clones make up about 3.3%. Axillary draining lymph nodes of breast cancer patients supplied the node samples. Sequencing input: axillary lymph node tissue. These receptors originate from a female donor with breast cancer. Some clones in this sample may be carry-over from other donors' samples.

The chain links TRBV20-1 to TRBJ1-1; D possibly corresponds to TRBD1 (5 bases). V was pared by 6 bases and J by 8 bases, with 19 bases between. CDR1 is DFQATT, CDR2 SNEGSKA, per germline (reference sequence). The CDR3 spans 13 residues. The CDR3 sequence is CSATQSGAGEAFF. DNA of the CDR3: TGCAGTGCCACTCAGAGTGGGGCGGGCGAAGCTTTCTTT.

Concerning this clonotype: A read error may explain this, as a much larger clone is one base away. The V and J genes are TRBV11-3 and TRBJ2-1; D is possibly TRBD2 (5 bases). The CDR3 covers 14 residues. V was pared by 2 bases and J by 6 bases, with 11 bases between. From germline, CDR1 is SGHNT and CDR2 YENEEA. The CDR3 protein is CASSLFPSTNEQFF. In DNA, the CDR3 is TGTGCCAGCAGCTTATTCCCTAGCACCAATGAGCAGTTCTTC.

This clonotype was observed many times. The rearrangement uses TRBV12-5 and TRBJ1-5, with 7 bases identical to TRBD1. Trimming at V came to 6 bases and at J to 2 bases, leaving 7 bases not matched to a gene. The CDR3 is made up of 15 amino acids. Germline CDR1 and CDR2: LGHNT and FRNRAP. CDR3 DNA: TGTGCTAGTGGAGGACAGGACGAAGGCAATCAGCCCCAGCATTTT. This codes for CASGGQDEGNQPQHF.

To note about this clonotype: A clone one base away is much larger, so this may be a read error. The chain links TRBV5-1 to TRBJ2-1; D is possibly TRBD2 (6 bases). CDR3 length: 16 amino acids. V lost 4 bases to trimming and J lost 7 bases, with 21 bases between them. Germline V gene sequence: CDR1 SGHRS, CDR2 YFSETQ. The CDR3 sequence: CASSPRVGGDGNEQFF. CDR3 sequence (DNA): TGCGCCAGCAGCCCCCGGGTGGGCGGGGACGGGAATGAGCAGTTCTTC.

At least ten counts were recorded for this clonotype. V is TRBV15 and J is TRBJ2-1; 10 bases map to TRBD1. The CDR3 extends over 16 amino acids. Trimming at V came to 1 base and at J to 7 bases, leaving 7 bases not matched to a gene. Germline V gene lookup returns CDR1 LNHNV and CDR2 YYDKDF (reference sequence). The CDR3 protein is CATSRAWDRGVNEQFF. The CDR3 DNA sequence: TGTGCCACCAGCAGAGCGTGGGACAGGGGTGTAAATGAGCAGTTCTTC.

There are a few counts of this clonotype. The chain employs TRBV20-1 and TRBJ1-1; D not certain. There are 12 residues in the CDR3. Germline assignment: CDR1 DFQATT and CDR2 SNEGSKA (reference sequence). V gave up 5 bases and J gave up 0 bases, with 7 bases separating them. The CDR3 region is CSALPMNTEAFF. The CDR3 nucleotides read TGCAGTGCTTTACCCATGAACACTGAAGCTTTCTTT.

This clonotype was seen many times. The chain has TRBV20-1 and TRBJ1-5; possibly TRBD1 for D (6 bases). V lost 1 base, J lost 3 bases, and 13 bases lay in between. CDR1 and CDR2 (germline): DFQATT, SNEGSKA (reference sequence). CDR3 length equals 15 residues. The CDR3 loop reads CSARGQGPSNQPQHF. The CDR3 DNA reads TGCAGTGCTAGAGGGCAGGGGCCTTCCAATCAGCCCCAGCATTTT.

This clonotype has only a few counts. This clone may be a read error of a much larger clone one base away. J is TRBJ2-1 and V is TRBV20-1; weak D call: TRBD2 (7 bases). The V and J ends lost 6 bases and 3 bases respectively, with 24 bases between them. Germline V lookup: CDR1 DFQATT, CDR2 SNEGSKA (reference sequence). CDR3 length equals 17 residues. CDR3 sequence reads: CSAKLRYGGPGYNEQFF. The CDR3 DNA reads as TGCAGTGCGAAATTACGTTACGGGGGGCCGGGCTACAATGAGCAGTTCTTC.

The sample holds a few counts of this clonotype. J is TRBJ2-3 and V is TRBV5-6; no definite D call. Trimming removed 0 bases at V and 6 bases at J, with 14 bases between. The length of the CDR3 is 15 residues. The germline CDR1 and CDR2 sequences are SGHDT and YYEEEE. DNA for the CDR3: TGTGCCAGCAGCTTGGTGCGGTCCCAAATTGATACGCAGTATTTT. Encoded protein: CASSLVRSQIDTQYF.

This clonotype showed up many times. This chain connects TRBV7-2 to TRBJ2-3, with TRBD2 matching over 11 bases. After removal of 10 bases from V and 6 bases from J, the junction contained 9 bases not matched to a gene. CDR1 SGHTA and CDR2 FQGNSA come from the germline V gene. The CDR3 sequence is 14 residues long. The CDR3 DNA reads TGTGCCATCCGAAACAGACTAGCGGGGGATACGCAGTATTTT. This sequence encodes CAIRNRLAGDTQYF.

As regards this clonotype: A much larger clone sits a single nucleotide away, making a read error possible. This is likely a read error, given that the CDR3 carries no conserved phenylalanine or tryptophan at its end. This sequence joins TRBV5-4 and TRBJ2-5; 9 nucleotides line up with TRBD2. Germline-derived CDR1 and CDR2 are SGHNT and YYREEE (reference sequence). This CDR3 is built from 15 residues. Losses at the gene ends were 9 bases for V and 5 bases for J; bases not matched to a gene: 14. CDR3 bases: TGTGCCACCGCCGGGTCTAGCGGGATTGGGGAGACCCAGTACCTC. It is translated as CATAGSSGIGETQYL.

This clonotype was recorded at least ten times. The chain employs TRBV29-1 and TRBJ1-4, with D possibly TRBD1 on 5 matching bases. From germline, CDR1 is SQVTM and CDR2 ANQGSEA. CDR3 length: 11 amino acids. V was clipped by 5 bases and J by 6 bases, with 7 bases between them. This chain's CDR3 is CSVWGDEKLFF. The CDR3 DNA reads TGCAGCGTTTGGGGGGATGAAAAACTGTTTTTT.

This clonotype was seen repeatedly, ten times or more. The chain links TRBV12-3 or TRBV12-4 to TRBJ2-5; the D gene is possibly TRBD2 (5 bases). There are 13 residues in the CDR3. The germline V and J ends were trimmed by 4 bases and 5 bases, with 11 bases remaining between them. The CDR3 DNA reads as TGTGCCAGCAGTTGGTCGGGAAGCGAGACCCAGTACTTC. Protein: CASSWSGSETQYF.

In this sample, this clonotype turned up many times. The chain employs TRBV29-1 and TRBJ2-2; TRBD1 might be the D (6 bases). This CDR3 is 14 amino acids long. CDR1 and CDR2 from the germline V gene are SQVTM and ANQGSEA. V was pared by 4 bases and J by 6 bases, with 15 bases between. CDR3 in amino acids: CSVGQVLGAGELFF. The CDR3 region has the DNA TGCAGCGTTGGACAGGTTCTAGGCGCCGGGGAGCTGTTTTTT.

This clonotype was recorded a few times. This chain connects TRBV20-1 to TRBJ2-1; the D gene is possibly TRBD2 (5 bases). The germline CDR1 and CDR2 sequences are DFQATT and SNEGSKA (reference sequence). CDR3 length: 14 amino acids. The V end lost 5 bases, the J end lost 9 bases, and 20 bases lay between the germline ends. The CDR3 DNA reads TGCAGTGCTTCTGGACTCACGGTGAATACTGAGCAGTTCTTC. Its protein product is CSASGLTVNTEQFF.

The chain is built from TRBV25-1 and TRBJ1-2, with D tentatively TRBD1 (5 bases). The V end was cut by 0 bases, the J end by 6 bases, with 11 bases between. The CDR3 contains 14 residues. Per the germline V gene, CDR1 is MGHDK and CDR2 is SYGVNS. CDR3 loop: CASSEYREVDGYTF. DNA for the CDR3: TGTGCCAGCAGTGAATACAGGGAGGTTGATGGCTACACCTTC.

The gene calls are TRBV5-1 and TRBJ2-6; TRBD2 matches 13 bases. V dropped 0 bases and J dropped 4; count of bases not matched to a gene: 4. Germline V gene sequence: CDR1 SGHRS, CDR2 YFSETQ. This CDR3 contains 18 residues. CDR3: CASSLGTSGGTGANVLTF. The CDR3 bases are TGCGCCAGCAGCTTGGGGACTAGCGGGGGCACCGGGGCCAACGTCCTGACTTTC.

V gene TRBV6-5 combines with J gene TRBJ2-3, with 8 bases identical to TRBD2. This CDR3 spans 15 amino acids. V shed 6 bases, J shed 0 bases, and the junction held 5 bases outside the gene matches. Germline-derived CDR1 and CDR2 are MNHEY and SVGAGI. CDR3: CASSLAGLSTDTQYF. The DNA of the CDR3 is TGTGCCAGCAGCTTAGCGGGACTTAGCACAGATACGCAGTATTTT.

In its sample, this clonotype was seen many times. This chain joins TRBV11-2 and TRBJ2-5; D remains unclear. In germline, CDR1 is SGHAT, CDR2 FQNNGV. CDR3 length: 13 amino acids. V gave up 4 bases and J gave up 2 bases, with 8 bases separating them. The CDR3 DNA reads as TGTGCCAGCAGCTCGGACGGACAAGAGACCCAGTACTTC. Encoded protein: CASSSDGQETQYF. Based on the CDR3 plus reference TRBV11-2 and TRBJ2-5, the full variable domain is EAGVAQSPRYKIIEKRQSVAFWCNPISGHATLYWYQQILGQGPKLLIQFQNNGVVDDSQLPKDRFSAERLKGVDSTLKIQPAKLEDSAVYLCASSSDGQETQYFGPGTRLLVL.

The chain employs TRBV6-4 and TRBJ2-2; 7 nucleotides agree with TRBD2. The CDR3 covers 15 residues. CDR1 and CDR2 from the germline V gene are MRHNA and SNTAGT. After removal of 10 bases from V and 3 bases from J, the junction contained 11 bases not matched to a gene. CDR3 region: CATSPSGGDTGELFF. CDR3 nucleotides: TGTGCCACCTCGCCTAGCGGAGGGGACACCGGGGAGCTGTTTTTT.

The chain carries TRBV20-1 and TRBJ2-5; no clear D gene. The V end lost 0 bases, the J end lost 1 base, and 9 bases lay between the germline ends. Per germline, CDR1 DFQATT and CDR2 SNEGSKA (reference sequence). This CDR3 spans 14 amino acids. This CDR3 reads CSARDPWGQETQYF. CDR3 nucleotide sequence: TGCAGTGCTAGAGATCCATGGGGCCAAGAGACCCAGTACTTC.

This clonotype occurred many times. The chain has TRBV12-3 or TRBV12-4 and TRBJ2-1, with 7 bases identical to TRBD2. This CDR3 comprises 16 residues. The V and J ends lost 5 bases and 10 bases, in that order; junction bases with no gene match: 17. For the CDR3, the DNA is TGTGCCAGCAGTCGGCTAGCGGTTGGCCCTAATGCGGAGCAGTTCTTC. Amino acids: CASSRLAVGPNAEQFF.

In its sample, this clonotype was seen many times. The rearrangement links TRBV12-3 or TRBV12-4 to TRBJ1-2, with a possible D match to TRBD1 (5 bases). Trimming took off 2 bases at V and 5 bases at J, with 15 bases between the two ends. The CDR3 has 15 residues. Written as DNA, the CDR3 is TGTGCCAGCAGTTTATCCGAGACAGAGTTTTATGGCTACACCTTC. Protein product: CASSLSETEFYGYTF.